This T cell receptor (beta chain) is drawn from a study of cytotoxic CD8 clonotypes in ibrutinib-treated CLL. Turning to the study itself: Partial responders roughly 25, complete 2; approximately 12 progressed and some 15 stayed in remission by median approximately 5.5 years.

The data were produced by immunoSEQ multiplex PCR, yet TCRdb's version contains in-frame clones alone and is incomplete. The sample lists 300,000 or so clones; 60% to 80% were seen once. The germline gives CDR1 SGHNT, CDR2 YYREEE (reference sequence). The germline V and J ends were trimmed by 4 bases and 0 bases, with 13 bases remaining between them. The CDR3 totals 15 residues. This material consisted of PBMCs, taken after 36 months of ibrutinib treatment. The rearrangement joins TRBV5-4 to TRBJ1-2; D is unresolved. This TCR was recovered from a human donor with chronic lymphocytic leukemia. CDR3 nucleotides: TGTGCCAGCAGCAAAGAGTCGGCTTCTAACTATGGCTACACCTTC. It is translated as CASSKESASNYGYTF.